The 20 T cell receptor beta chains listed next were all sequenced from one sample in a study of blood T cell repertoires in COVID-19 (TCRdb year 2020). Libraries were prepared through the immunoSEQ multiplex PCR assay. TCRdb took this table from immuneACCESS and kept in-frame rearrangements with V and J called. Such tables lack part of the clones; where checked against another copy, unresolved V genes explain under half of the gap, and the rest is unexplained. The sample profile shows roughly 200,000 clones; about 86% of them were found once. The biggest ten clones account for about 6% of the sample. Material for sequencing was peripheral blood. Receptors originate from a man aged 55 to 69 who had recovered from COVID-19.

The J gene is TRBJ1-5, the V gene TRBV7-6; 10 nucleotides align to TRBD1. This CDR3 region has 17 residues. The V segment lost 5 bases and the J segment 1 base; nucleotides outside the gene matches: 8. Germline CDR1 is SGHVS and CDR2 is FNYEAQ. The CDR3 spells CASSERQGAGSNQPQHF. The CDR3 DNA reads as TGTGCCAGCAGCGAACGACAGGGGGCAGGGAGCAATCAGCCCCAGCATTTT.

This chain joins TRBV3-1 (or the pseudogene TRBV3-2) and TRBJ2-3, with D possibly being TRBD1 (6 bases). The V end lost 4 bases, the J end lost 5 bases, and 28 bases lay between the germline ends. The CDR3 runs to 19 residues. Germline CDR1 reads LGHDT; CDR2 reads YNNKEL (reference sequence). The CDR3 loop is CASSPDAPEVFGTKDTQYF. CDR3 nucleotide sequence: TGTGCCAGCAGCCCAGATGCCCCCGAGGTTTTCGGGACAAAAGATACGCAGTATTTT.

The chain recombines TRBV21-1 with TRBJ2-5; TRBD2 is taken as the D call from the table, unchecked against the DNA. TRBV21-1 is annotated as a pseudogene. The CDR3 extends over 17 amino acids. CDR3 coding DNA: TGTGCCAGCAGCAAAGCGCGGGGACTAGCCCAACCTGGGACCCAGTACTTC. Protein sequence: CASSKARGLAQPGTQYF.

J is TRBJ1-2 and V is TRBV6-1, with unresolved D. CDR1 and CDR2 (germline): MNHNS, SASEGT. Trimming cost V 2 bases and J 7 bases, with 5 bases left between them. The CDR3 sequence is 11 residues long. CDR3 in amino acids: CASSEQRGYTF. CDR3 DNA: TGTGCCAGCAGTGAACAGCGTGGCTACACCTTC.

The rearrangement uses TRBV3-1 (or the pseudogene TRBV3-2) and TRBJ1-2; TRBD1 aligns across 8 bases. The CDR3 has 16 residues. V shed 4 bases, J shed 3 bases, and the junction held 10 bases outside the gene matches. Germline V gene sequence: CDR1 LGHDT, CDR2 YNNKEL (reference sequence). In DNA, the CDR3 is TGTGCCAGCAGCCTGGGGCCAGGGGGCGCTTACTATGGCTACACCTTC. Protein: CASSLGPGGAYYGYTF.

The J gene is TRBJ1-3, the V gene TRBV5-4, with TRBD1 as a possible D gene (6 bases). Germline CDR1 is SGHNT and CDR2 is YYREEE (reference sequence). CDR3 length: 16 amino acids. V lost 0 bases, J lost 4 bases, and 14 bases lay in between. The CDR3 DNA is TGTGCCAGCAGCTTGGGCCCTAACAGGGTCGGAAACACCATATATTTT. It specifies CASSLGPNRVGNTIYF.

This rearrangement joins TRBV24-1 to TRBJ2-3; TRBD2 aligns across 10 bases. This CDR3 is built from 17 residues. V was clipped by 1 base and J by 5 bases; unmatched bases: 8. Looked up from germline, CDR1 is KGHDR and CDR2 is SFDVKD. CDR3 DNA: TGTGCCACCAGTGATTTCCCTAGCGGGAGAGCCAAAGATACGCAGTATTTT. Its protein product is CATSDFPSGRAKDTQYF.

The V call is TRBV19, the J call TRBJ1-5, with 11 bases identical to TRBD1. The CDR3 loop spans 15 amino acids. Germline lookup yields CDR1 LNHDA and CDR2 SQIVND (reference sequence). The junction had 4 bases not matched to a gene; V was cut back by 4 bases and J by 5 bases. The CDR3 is CASSTRDRGDQPQHF. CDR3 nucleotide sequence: TGTGCCAGTAGTACCCGGGACAGGGGGGATCAGCCCCAGCATTTT.

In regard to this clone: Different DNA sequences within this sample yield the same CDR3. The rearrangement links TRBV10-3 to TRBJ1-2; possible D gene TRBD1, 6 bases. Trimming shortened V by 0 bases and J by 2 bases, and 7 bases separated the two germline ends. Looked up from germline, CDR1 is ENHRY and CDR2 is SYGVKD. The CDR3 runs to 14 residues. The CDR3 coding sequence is TGTGCCATCAGTGAGTCGGGACAAAACTATGGCTACACCTTC. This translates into CAISESGQNYGYTF.

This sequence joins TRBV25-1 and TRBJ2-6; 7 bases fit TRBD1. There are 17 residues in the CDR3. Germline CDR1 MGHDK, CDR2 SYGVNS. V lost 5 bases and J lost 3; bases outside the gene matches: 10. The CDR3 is CASSLSKTGFGANVLTF. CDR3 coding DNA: TGTGCCAGCAGTCTATCGAAGACAGGGTTTGGGGCCAACGTCCTGACTTTC.

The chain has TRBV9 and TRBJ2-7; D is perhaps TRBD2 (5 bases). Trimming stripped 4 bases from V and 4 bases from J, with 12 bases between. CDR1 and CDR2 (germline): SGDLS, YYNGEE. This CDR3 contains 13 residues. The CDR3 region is CASSTALGYEQYF. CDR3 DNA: TGTGCCAGCAGCACTGCACTAGGGTACGAGCAGTACTTC.

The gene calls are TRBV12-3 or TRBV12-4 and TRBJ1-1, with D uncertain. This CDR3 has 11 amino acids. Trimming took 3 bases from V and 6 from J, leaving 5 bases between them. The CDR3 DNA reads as TGTGCCAGCAGTTTCTTCCCTGAAGCTTTCTTT. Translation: CASSFFPEAFF.

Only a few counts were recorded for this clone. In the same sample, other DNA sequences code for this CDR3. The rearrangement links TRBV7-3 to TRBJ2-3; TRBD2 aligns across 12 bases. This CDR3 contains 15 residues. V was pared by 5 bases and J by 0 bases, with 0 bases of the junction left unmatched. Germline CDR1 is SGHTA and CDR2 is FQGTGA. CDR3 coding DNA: TGTGCCAGCAGCCTAGCGGGGGGGAGCACAGATACGCAGTATTTT. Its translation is CASSLAGGSTDTQYF.

In DNA form, the CDR3 reads TGTGCCAGCAGCCCGGCCTCGACAGGGGACTATGGCTACACCTTC. It specifies CASSPASTGDYGYTF. J is TRBJ1-2 and V is TRBV3-1 (or the pseudogene TRBV3-2), with 8 bases matching TRBD1. This CDR3 region has 15 residues. V shed 4 bases, J shed 3 bases, and the junction held 7 bases outside the gene matches. Germline CDR1 is LGHDT and CDR2 is YNNKEL (reference sequence).

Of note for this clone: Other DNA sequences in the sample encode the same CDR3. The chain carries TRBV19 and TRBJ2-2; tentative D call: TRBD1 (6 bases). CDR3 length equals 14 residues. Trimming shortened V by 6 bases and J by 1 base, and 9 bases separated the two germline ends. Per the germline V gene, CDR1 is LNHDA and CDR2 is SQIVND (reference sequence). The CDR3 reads CASRKGGNTGELFF. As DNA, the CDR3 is TGTGCCAGTAGGAAAGGGGGGAACACCGGGGAGCTGTTTTTT.

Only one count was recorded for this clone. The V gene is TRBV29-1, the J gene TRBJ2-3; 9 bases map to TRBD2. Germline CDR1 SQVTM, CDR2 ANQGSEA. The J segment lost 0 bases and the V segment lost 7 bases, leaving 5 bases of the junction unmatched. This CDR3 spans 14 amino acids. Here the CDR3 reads CSDQGLASTDTQYF. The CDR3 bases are TGCAGCGACCAAGGACTAGCGAGCACAGATACGCAGTATTTT.

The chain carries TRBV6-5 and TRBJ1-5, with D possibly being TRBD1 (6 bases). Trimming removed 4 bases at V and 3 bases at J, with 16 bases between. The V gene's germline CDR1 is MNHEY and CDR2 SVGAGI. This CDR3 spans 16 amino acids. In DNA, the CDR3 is TGTGCCAGCAGTTCCGATATGGGGGCTGCCAATCAGCCCCAGCATTTT. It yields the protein CASSSDMGAANQPQHF.

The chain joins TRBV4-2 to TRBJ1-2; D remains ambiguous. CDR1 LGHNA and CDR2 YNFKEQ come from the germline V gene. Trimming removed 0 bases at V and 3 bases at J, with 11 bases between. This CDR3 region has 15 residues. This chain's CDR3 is CASSQEEGSDYGYTF. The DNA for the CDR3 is TGTGCCAGCAGCCAAGAGGAGGGCTCGGACTATGGCTACACCTTC.

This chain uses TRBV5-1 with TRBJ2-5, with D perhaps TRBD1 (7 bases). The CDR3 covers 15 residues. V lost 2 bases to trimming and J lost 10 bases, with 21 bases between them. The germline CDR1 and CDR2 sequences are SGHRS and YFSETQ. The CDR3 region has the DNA TGCGCCAGCAGCTTAACACAGGGGCCGGGGGAGGTCCAGTACTTC. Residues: CASSLTQGPGEVQYF.

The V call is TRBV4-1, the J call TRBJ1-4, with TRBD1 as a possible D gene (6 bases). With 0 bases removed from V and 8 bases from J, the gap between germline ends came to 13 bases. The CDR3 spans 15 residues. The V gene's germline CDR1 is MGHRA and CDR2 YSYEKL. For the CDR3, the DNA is TGCGCCAGCAGCCAAGAGGGGGCGCGTTACGAAAAACTGTTTTTT. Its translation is CASSQEGARYEKLFF.